This TCR beta chain is from a study of blood T cell repertoires in COVID-19. The CDR3 sequence is 16 residues long. Germline V gene lookup returns CDR1 SSHAT and CDR2 FNYEAQ (reference sequence). Trimming pared 5 bases from V and 4 bases from J, leaving 18 bases between. Here immunoSEQ multiplex PCR was the method, and the copy in TCRdb shows in-frame clones only, minus some. The profile shows almost 350,000 clones, roughly 90% of them singletons. This receptor was taken from a woman aged 55-69 years with COVID-19, enrolled during active disease. The specimen was peripheral blood. The chain uses TRBV7-7 and TRBJ2-1; D possibly corresponds to TRBD2 (7 bases). This CDR3 reads CASSPRGRGGYNEQFF. CDR3 DNA: TGTGCCAGCAGCCCAAGGGGGAGGGGCGGTTACAATGAGCAGTTCTTC. Variable domain in full (rest from reference TRBV7-7 and TRBJ2-1): GAGVSQSPRYKVTKRGQDVTLRCDPISSHATLYWYQQALGQGPEFLTYFNYEAQPDKSGLPSDRFSAERPEGSISTLTIQRTEQRDSAMYRCASSPRGRGGYNEQFFGPGTRLTVL.